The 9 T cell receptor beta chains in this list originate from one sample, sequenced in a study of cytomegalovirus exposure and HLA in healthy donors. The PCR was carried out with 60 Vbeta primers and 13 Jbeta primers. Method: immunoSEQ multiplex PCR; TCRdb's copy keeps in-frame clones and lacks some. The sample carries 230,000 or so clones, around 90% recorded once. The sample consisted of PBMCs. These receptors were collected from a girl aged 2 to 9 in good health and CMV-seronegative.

The CDR3 DNA reads TGTGCCAGCAGCGTAAACAGGGGGGTAAGCAATGAGCAGTTCTTC. Protein product: CASSVNRGVSNEQFF. The chain joins TRBV9 to TRBJ2-1; 8 bases line up with TRBD1. The CDR3 contains 15 residues. Germline values: CDR1 SGDLS, CDR2 YYNGEE. Unmatched junction bases numbered 6, after V lost 1 base and J lost 6 bases.

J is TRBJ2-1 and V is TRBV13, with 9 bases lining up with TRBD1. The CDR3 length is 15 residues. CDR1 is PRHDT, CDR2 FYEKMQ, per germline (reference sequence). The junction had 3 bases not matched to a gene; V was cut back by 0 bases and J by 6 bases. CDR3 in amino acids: CASSLGTGGFNEQFF. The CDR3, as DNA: TGTGCCAGCAGCTTAGGGACAGGGGGATTCAATGAGCAGTTCTTC.

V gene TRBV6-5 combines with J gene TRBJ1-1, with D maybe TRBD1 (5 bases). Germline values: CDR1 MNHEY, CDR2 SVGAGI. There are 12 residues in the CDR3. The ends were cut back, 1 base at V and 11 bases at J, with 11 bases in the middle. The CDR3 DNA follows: TGTGCCAGCAGTTACTGGGGGGGGTGGGCTTTCTTT. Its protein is CASSYWGGWAFF.

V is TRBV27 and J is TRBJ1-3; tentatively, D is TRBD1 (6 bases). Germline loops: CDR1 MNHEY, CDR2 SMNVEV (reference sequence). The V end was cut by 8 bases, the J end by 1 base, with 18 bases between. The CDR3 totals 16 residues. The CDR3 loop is CASASRTAWSGNTIYF. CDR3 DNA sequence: TGTGCCAGCGCGTCTCGGACAGCCTGGTCTGGAAACACCATATATTTT.

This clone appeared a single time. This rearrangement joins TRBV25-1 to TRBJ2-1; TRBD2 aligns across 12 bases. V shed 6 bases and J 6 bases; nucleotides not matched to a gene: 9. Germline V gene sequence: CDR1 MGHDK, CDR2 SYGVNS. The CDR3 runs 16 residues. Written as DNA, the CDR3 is TGTGCCAGCAGAGCTAGCGGGAGGGCGTTTGGCAATGAGCAGTTCTTC. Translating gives CASRASGRAFGNEQFF.

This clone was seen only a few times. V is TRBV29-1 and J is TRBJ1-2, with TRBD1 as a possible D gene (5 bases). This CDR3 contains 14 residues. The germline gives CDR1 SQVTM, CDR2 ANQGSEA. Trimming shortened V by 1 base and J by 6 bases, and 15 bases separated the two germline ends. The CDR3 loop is CSVEGEGWIDGYTF. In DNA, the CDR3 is TGCAGCGTTGAAGGGGAGGGGTGGATCGATGGCTACACCTTC.

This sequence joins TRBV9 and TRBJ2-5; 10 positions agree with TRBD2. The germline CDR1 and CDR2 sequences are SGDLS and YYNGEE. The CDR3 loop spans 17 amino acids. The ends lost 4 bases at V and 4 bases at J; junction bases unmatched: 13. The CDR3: CASSPPLERGGRETQYF. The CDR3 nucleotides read TGTGCCAGCAGCCCCCCCCTAGAGCGGGGGGGCCGAGAGACCCAGTACTTC.

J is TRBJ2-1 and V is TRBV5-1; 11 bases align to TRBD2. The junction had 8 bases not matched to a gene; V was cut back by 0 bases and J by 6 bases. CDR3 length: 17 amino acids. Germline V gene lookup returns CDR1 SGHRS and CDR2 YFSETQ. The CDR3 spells CASSLEVVAGGTNEQFF. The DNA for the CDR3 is TGCGCCAGCAGCTTGGAGGTTGTAGCGGGAGGGACCAATGAGCAGTTCTTC.

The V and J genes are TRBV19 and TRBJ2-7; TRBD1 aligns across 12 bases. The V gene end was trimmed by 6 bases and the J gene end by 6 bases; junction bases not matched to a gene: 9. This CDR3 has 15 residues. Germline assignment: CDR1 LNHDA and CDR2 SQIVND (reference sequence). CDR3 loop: CASRGAGTGGFEQYF. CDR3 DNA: TGTGCCAGTAGGGGAGCGGGGACAGGGGGCTTCGAGCAGTACTTC.